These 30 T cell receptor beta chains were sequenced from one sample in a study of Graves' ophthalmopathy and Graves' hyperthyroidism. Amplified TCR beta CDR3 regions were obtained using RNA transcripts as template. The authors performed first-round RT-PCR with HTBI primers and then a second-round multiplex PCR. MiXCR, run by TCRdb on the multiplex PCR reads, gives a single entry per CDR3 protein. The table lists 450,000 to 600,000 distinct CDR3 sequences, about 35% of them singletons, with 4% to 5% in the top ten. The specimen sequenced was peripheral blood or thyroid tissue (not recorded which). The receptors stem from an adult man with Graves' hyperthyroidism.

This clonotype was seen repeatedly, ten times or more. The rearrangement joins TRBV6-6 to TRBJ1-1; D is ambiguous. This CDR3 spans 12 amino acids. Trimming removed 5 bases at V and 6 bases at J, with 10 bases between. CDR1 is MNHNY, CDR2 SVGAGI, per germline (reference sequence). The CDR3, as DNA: TGTGCCAGCAGTGGATTACGTGCTGAAGCTTTCTTT. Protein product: CASSGLRAEAFF.

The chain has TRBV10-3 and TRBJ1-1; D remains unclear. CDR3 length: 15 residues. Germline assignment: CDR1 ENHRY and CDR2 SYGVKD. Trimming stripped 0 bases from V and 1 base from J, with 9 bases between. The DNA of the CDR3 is TGTGCCATCAGTGAGTCTACTAGCGGGAACACTGAAGCTTTCTTT. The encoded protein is CAISESTSGNTEAFF.

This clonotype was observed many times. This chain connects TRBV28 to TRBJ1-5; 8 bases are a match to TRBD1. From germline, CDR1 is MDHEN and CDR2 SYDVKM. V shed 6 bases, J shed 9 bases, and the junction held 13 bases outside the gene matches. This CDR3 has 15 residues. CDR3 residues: CASSAWTGQIRPQHF. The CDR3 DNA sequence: TGTGCCAGCAGCGCCTGGACAGGGCAAATCCGGCCCCAGCATTTT.

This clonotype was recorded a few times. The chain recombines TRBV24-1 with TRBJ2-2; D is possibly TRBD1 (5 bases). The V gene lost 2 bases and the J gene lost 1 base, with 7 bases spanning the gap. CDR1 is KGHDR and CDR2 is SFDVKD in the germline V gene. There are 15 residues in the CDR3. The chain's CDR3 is CATSDWGGNTGELFF. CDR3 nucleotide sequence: TGTGCCACCAGTGATTGGGGCGGGAACACCGGGGAGCTGTTTTTT.

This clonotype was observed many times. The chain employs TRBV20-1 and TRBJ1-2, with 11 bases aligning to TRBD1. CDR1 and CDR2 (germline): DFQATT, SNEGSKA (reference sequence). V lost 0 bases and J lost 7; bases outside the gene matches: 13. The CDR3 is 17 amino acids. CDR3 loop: CSARDIRGTGGTGGYTF. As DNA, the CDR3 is TGCAGTGCTAGAGATATTCGCGGGACAGGGGGAACAGGTGGCTACACCTTC.

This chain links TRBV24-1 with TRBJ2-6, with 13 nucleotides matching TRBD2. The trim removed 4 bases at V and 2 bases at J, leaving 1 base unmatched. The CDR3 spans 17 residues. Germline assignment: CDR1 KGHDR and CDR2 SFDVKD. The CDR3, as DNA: TGTGCCACCAGTGACGGACTAGCGGGGGCTGGGGCCAACGTCCTGACTTTC. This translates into CATSDGLAGAGANVLTF.

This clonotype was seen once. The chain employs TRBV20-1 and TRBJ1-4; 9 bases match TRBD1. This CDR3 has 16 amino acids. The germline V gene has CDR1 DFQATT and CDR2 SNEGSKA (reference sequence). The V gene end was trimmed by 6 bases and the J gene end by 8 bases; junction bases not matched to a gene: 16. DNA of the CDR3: TGCAGTGCGAGTTACAGGGGGCGCAGGGGGAACGAAAAACTGTTTTTT. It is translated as CSASYRGRRGNEKLFF.

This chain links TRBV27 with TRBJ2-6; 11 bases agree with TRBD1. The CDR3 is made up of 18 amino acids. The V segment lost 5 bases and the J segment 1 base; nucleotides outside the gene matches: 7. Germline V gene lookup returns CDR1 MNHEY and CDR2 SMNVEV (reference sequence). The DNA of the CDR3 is TGTGCCAGCAGTAGATGGACAGGGGGCGCGTCTGGGGCCAACGTCCTGACTTTC. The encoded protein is CASSRWTGGASGANVLTF. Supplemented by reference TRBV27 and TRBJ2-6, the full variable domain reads EAQVTQNPRYLITVTGKKLTVTCSQNMNHEYMSWYRQDPGLGLRQIYYSMNVEVTDKGDVPEGYKVSRKEKRNFPLILESPSPNQTSLYFCASSRWTGGASGANVLTFGAGSRLTVL.

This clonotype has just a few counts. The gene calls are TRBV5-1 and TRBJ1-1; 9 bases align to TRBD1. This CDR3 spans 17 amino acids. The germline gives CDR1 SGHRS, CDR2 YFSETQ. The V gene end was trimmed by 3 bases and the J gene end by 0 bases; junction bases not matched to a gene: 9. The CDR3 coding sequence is TGCGCCAGCAGCTCCTTGGACAGGGGATTCATGAACACTGAAGCTTTCTTT. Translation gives CASSSLDRGFMNTEAFF.

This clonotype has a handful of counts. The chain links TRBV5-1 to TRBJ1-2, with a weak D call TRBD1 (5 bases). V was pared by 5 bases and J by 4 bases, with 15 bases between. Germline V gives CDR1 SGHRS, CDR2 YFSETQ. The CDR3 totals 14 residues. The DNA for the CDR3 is TGCGCCAGCAGTCGGGACGGACGGCTCTATGGCTACACCTTC. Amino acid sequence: CASSRDGRLYGYTF.

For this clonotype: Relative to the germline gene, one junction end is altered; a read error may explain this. Here the CDR3 DNA reads TGTGCCAGCAGGGGCAGGTTGAACACTGAAGCTTTCTTT. Encoded protein: CASRGRLNTEAFF. The rearrangement uses TRBV10-1 and TRBJ1-1; D perhaps matches TRBD1 (6 bases). The CDR3 contains 13 residues. Germline CDR1 WNHNN, CDR2 SYGVQD (reference sequence).

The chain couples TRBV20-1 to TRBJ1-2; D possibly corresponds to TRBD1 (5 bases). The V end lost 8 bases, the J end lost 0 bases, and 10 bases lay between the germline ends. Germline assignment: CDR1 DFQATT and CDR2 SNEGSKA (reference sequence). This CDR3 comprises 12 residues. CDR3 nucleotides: TGCAGTTACGCGGGGGCTAACTATGGCTACACCTTC. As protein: CSYAGANYGYTF.

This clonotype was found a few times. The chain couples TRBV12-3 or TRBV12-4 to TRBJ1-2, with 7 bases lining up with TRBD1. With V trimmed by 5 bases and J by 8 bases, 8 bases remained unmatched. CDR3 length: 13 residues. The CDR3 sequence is CASSRPTGDGYTF. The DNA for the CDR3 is TGTGCCAGCAGTCGACCTACAGGGGACGGCTACACCTTC.

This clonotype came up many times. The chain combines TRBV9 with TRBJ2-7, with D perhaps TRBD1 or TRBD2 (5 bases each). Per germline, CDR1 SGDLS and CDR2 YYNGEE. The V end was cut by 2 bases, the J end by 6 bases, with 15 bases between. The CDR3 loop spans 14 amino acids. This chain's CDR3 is CASSVGSGGGEQYF. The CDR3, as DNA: TGTGCCAGCAGCGTGGGAAGCGGTGGGGGCGAGCAGTACTTC.

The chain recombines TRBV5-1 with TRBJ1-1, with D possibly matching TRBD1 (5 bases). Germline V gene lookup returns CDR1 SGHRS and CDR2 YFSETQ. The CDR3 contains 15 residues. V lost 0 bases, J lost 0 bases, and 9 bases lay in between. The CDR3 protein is CASSLGGTLNTEAFF. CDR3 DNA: TGCGCCAGCAGCTTGGGGGGGACCCTGAACACTGAAGCTTTCTTT.

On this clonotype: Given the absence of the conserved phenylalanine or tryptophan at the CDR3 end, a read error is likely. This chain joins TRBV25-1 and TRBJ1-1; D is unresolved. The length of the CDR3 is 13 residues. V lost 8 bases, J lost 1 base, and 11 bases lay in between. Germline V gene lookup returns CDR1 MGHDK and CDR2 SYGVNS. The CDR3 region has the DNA TGTGCCAGCGGTGTTAGGGAGAACACTGAAGCTTTCCTC. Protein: CASGVRENTEAFL.

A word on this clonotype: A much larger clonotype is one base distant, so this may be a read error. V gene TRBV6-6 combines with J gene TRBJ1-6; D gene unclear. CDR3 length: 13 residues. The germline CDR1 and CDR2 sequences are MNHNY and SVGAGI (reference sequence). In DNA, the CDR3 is TGTGCCATCAGTTACTCTCCTGATTCACCCCTCCACTTT. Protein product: CAISYSPDSPLHF.

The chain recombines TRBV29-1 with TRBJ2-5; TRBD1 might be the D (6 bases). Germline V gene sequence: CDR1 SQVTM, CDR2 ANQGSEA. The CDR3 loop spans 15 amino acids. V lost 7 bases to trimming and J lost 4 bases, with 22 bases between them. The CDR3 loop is CSAPGRGRGGETQYF. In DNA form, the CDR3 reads TGCAGCGCCCCTGGCAGGGGTCGAGGTGGAGAGACCCAGTACTTC.

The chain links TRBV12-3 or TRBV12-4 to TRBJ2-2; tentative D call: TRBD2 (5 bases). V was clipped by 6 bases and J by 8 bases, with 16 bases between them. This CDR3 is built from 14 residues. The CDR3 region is CASSPAGPFGELFF. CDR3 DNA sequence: TGTGCCAGCAGCCCCGCGGGTCCTTTTGGGGAGCTGTTTTTT.

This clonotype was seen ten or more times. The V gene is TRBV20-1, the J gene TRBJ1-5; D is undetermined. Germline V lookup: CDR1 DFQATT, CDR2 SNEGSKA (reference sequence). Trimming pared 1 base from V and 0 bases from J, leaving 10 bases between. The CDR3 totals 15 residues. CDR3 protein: CSARGGEYSNQPQHF. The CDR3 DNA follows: TGCAGTGCTAGAGGGGGAGAGTATAGCAATCAGCCCCAGCATTTT.

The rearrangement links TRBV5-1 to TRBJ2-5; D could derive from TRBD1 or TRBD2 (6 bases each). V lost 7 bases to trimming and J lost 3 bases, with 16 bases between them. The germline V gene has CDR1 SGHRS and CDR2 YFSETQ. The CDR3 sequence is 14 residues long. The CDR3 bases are TGCGCCAGCGGGACCGGGGGCGCGGAAGAGACCCAGTACTTC. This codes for CASGTGGAEETQYF.

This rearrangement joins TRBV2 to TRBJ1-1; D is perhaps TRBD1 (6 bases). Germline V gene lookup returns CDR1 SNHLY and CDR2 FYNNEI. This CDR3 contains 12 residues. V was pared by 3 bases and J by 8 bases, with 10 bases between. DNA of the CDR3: TGTGCCAGCAGTGACTCCAGGGGAGAAGCTTTCTTT. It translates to CASSDSRGEAFF.

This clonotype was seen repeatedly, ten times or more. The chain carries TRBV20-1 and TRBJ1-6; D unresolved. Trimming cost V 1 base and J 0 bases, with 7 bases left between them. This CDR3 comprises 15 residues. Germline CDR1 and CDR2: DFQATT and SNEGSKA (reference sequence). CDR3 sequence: CSARGASSYNSPLHF. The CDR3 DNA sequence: TGCAGTGCTAGAGGGGCGAGCTCCTATAATTCACCCCTCCACTTT.

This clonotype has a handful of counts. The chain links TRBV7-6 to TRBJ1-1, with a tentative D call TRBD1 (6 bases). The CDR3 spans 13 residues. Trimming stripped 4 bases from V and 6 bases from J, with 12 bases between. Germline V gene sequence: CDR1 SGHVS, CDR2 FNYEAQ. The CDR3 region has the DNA TGTGCCAGCAGCTCGGGGGACAATTCTGAAGCTTTCTTT. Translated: CASSSGDNSEAFF. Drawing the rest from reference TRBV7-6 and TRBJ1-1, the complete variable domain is GAGVSQSPRYKVTKRGQDVALRCDPISGHVSLYWYRQALGQGPEFLTYFNYEAQQDKSGLPNDRFSAERPEGSISTLTIQRTEQRDSAMYRCASSSGDNSEAFFGQGTRLTVV.

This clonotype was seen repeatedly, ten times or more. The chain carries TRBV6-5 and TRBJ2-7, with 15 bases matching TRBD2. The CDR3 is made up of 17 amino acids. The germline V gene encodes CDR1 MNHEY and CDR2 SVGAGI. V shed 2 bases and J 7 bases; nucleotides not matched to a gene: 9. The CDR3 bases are TGTGCCAGCAGTTACCGGACTAGCGGGAGGGATAGGGGAGAGCAGTACTTC. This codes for CASSYRTSGRDRGEQYF.

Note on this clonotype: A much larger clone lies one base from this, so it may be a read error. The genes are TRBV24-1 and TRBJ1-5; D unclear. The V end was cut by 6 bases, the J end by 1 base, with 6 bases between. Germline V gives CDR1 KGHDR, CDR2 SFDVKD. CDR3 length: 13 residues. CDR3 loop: CATSTGSNQPQHF. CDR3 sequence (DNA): TGTGCCACCAGTACCGGCAGCAATCAGCCCCAGCATTTT.

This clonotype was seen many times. The CDR3 DNA reads as TGTGCCAGCAGCGCTCTACAGGGGATGAACACTGAAGCTTTCTTT. It encodes CASSALQGMNTEAFF. The V gene is TRBV9, the J gene TRBJ1-1, with TRBD1 matching over 7 bases. Germline V gene lookup returns CDR1 SGDLS and CDR2 YYNGEE. This CDR3 is 15 amino acids long. Trimming cost V 3 bases and J 0 bases; bases outside gene matches: 5.

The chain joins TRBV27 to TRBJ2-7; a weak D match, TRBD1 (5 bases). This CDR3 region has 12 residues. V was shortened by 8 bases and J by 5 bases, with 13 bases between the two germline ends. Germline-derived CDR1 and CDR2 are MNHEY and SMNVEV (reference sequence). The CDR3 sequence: CASGAKAHEQYF. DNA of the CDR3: TGTGCCAGCGGGGCCAAGGCCCACGAGCAGTACTTC.

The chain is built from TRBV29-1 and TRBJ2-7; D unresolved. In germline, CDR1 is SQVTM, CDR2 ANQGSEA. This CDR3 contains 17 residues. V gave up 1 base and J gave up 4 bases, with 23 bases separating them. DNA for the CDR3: TGCAGCGTTGAAGCCAGCAGCCCTACGAGGCTTACTTACGAGCAGTACTTC. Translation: CSVEASSPTRLTYEQYF.

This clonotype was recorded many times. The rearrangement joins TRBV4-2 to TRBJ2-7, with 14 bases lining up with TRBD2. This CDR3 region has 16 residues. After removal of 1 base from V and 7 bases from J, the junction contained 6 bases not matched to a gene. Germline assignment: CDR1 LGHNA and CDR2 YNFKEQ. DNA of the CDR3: TGTGCCAGCAGCCAAGGAGTAGGGACTAGCGGGGGTGAGCAGTACTTC. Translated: CASSQGVGTSGGEQYF.